The present entry profiles one TCR beta chain with its context. Its antigen is still unknown. Trimming took off 0 bases at V and 5 bases at J, with 11 bases between the two ends. The V gene's germline CDR1 is MNHEY and CDR2 SVGAGI. The CDR3 spans 14 residues. TCRdb's copy holds only in-frame clones and misses some; the assay was immunoSEQ multiplex PCR. This table holds around 45,000 clones, around 84% found once. This specimen comes from a study of T cell clonotyping in hematopoietic cell transplantation. As for the study in general: Recipients' pretransplant samples followed cytoreduction. Regarding the study as a whole: Pathologically expanded recipient clonotypes increased progressively from day 30 to day 180 as diversity fell. Graft donor and pretransplant recipient Inverse Simpson Index values predicted broader posttransplant TCR diversity.

Time point indicated: recipient sample about 28 days before transplant, after cytoreduction. The chain employs TRBV6-5 and TRBJ2-7; D is uncertain. The source was peripheral blood mononuclear cells, collected before stem cell transplant. This clonotype was sampled from a man aged 55-75 years with myelodysplastic syndrome. Some clones in this sample may be carry-over from other donors' samples. As DNA, the CDR3 is TGTGCCAGCAGTTACTCGAAAGGTACCCACGAGCAGTACTTC. Translation: CASSYSKGTHEQYF.